The rows below give T cell receptor beta chains drawn from one sample of a study of beta chain features in type 1 diabetes. The assay was immunoSEQ multiplex PCR, and TCRdb's table has in-frame clones only and misses some. This sample yields hundreds of thousands of clones, of which about 14% are seen a single time; more than 0.08% belongs to the top ten. Material: naive CD4+ T cells from blood. The receptors here all came from a young man in good health. Both conserved end residues are part of each CDR3. A D gene is named only where the DNA matches it firmly. Clone size, where shown, is once, few, many, or a class for clones that have expanded.

j_call clone_size v_call d_call cdr3_nt cdr3_aa
TRBJ2-1 NA TRBV25-1 NA TGTGCCAGCAGTGAATATGCAGGAGGTGAGCAGTTCTTC CASSEYAGGEQFF
TRBJ2-5 few TRBV7-2 TRBD1 TGTGCCAGCAGCATAACCGGGACAGGGACCGAGACCCAGTACTTC CASSITGTGTETQYF
TRBJ1-4 few TRBV18 NA TGTGCCAGCTCACCCGTGAGAGTCATTGGAGAAAAACTGTTTTTT CASSPVRVIGEKLFF
TRBJ2-2 NA TRBV7-3 NA TGTGCCAGCAGCTTGCAGGGGACTAACACCGGGGAGCTGTTTTTT CASSLQGTNTGELFF
TRBJ2-3 NA TRBV5-1 NA TGCGCCAGCAGCGGACAGACCTTCACAGATACGCAGTATTTT CASSGQTFTDTQYF
TRBJ2-7 NA TRBV11-2 TRBD2 TGTGCCAGCAGCTTAAGTCTTGCGGGAGGGGGCGAGCAGTACTTC CASSLSLAGGGEQYF
TRBJ2-1 NA TRBV11-2 NA TGTGCCAGCAGCGAACGGGTAGCAGGCCCAGGCTCCTACAATGAGCAGTTCTTC CASSERVAGPGSYNEQFF
TRBJ1-6 NA TRBV30 TRBD1 TGTGCCTTCGGGACAGGGTTAGATAATTCACCCCTCCACTTT CAFGTGLDNSPLHF
TRBJ1-2 few TRBV5-4 NA TGTGCCAGCAGCGTCGACGGGTTCGGCTACACCTTC CASSVDGFGYTF
TRBJ1-1 few TRBV9 TRBD1 TGTGCCAGCAGCGTAGGGACAGGGGGCAGAGTGAACACTGAAGCTTTCTTT CASSVGTGGRVNTEAFF
TRBJ2-7 few TRBV4-3 NA TGCGCCAGCAGCCAAGAACACCTAGAGTTCCGCGAGCAGTACTTC CASSQEHLEFREQYF
TRBJ2-3 NA TRBV9 NA TGTGCCAGCAGACGGGTTGCTAGCACAGATACGCAGTATTTT CASRRVASTDTQYF
TRBJ1-1 few TRBV6-5 NA TGTGCCAGCAGTTCGTACAGCCCGAACACTGAAGCTTTCTTT CASSSYSPNTEAFF
TRBJ1-6 few TRBV9 TRBD1 TGTGCCAGGGGACAGGCCATAGGTTTTAAACCCCTCCACTTT CARGQAIGFKPLHF
TRBJ2-1 few TRBV19 NA TGTGCCAGTAGTATAGGGCAGGCGTACAATGAGCAGTTCTTC CASSIGQAYNEQFF
TRBJ2-7 NA TRBV5-1 TRBD1 TGCGCCAGCAGCGGATTTACAGGGGGTCGCTACGAGCAGTACTTC CASSGFTGGRYEQYF
TRBJ1-1 few TRBV19 NA TGTGCCAGTAGTATTCCCACTGAAGCTTTCTTT CASSIPTEAFF
TRBJ2-7 NA TRBV6-5 TRBD1 TGTGCCAGCAGTATCAGACAGGGGGGCTCCTACGAGCAGTACTTC CASSIRQGGSYEQYF
TRBJ2-3 NA TRBV5-4 NA TGTGCCAGCAGCCCGCCCAGGCGCGGACCGAGCACAGATACGCAGTATTTT CASSPPRRGPSTDTQYF
TRBJ1-2 few TRBV5-1 TRBD1 TGCGCCAGCAGCTTGGGCGGGGACAGTTGGAATGGCTACACCTTC CASSLGGDSWNGYTF
TRBJ1-5 NA TRBV19 NA TGTGCCAGTACCGTTTCAGGGGTCAATAGCAATCAGCCCCAGCATTTT CASTVSGVNSNQPQHF
TRBJ1-1 NA TRBV2 TRBD1 TGTGCCAGCCTACAGGGGGAGAACACTGAAGCTTTCTTT CASLQGENTEAFF
TRBJ2-2 NA TRBV19 NA TGTGCCAGTAGTATACCTTACCGGACAGCGAACACCGGGGAGCTGTTTTTT CASSIPYRTANTGELFF
TRBJ2-5 NA TRBV28 TRBD1 TGTGCCAGCAGTTCAGCAGGGGGAGAAGAGACCCAGTACTTC CASSSAGGEETQYF
TRBJ2-1 few TRBV5-1 NA TGCGCCAGCAGCTTGAACCCTACGCTGCGGGAGCAGTTCTTC CASSLNPTLREQFF
TRBJ1-1 few TRBV28 TRBD1 TGTGCCACCGACGACAGGGGTTGGACTGAAGCTTTCTTT CATDDRGWTEAFF
TRBJ2-7 NA TRBV9 NA TGTGCCAGCAGCGTAGACAGGAGCTTTACCTACGAGCAGTACTTC CASSVDRSFTYEQYF
TRBJ2-7 few TRBV7-2 NA TGTGCCAGCAGCTTAACCGGGAGTGCCTACGAGCAGTACTTC CASSLTGSAYEQYF
TRBJ2-3 few TRBV9 NA TGTGCCAGCAGCGATAGGGGGGACTGGACAGATACGCAGTATTTT CASSDRGDWTDTQYF
TRBJ2-5 NA TRBV6-1 NA TGTGCCAGCATACCGGGGGATGTGGGCAGAGAGACCCAGTACTTC CASIPGDVGRETQYF